The 8 T cell receptor beta chains below all came from one sample that was sequenced in a study of cytomegalovirus exposure and HLA in healthy donors. Repertoires were generated with immunoSEQ multiplex PCR, while TCRdb's copy carries only in-frame clones and drops some. The table shows tens of thousands of clones, with just over 90% occurring only once. Sequencing input: PBMCs. These TCRs come from a woman younger than 30 in good health and CMV-seronegative.

J is TRBJ1-6 and V is TRBV6-5, with 8 bases that match TRBD1. The CDR3 is 15 amino acids. V was clipped by 2 bases and J by 5 bases; unmatched bases: 2. Germline CDR1 MNHEY, CDR2 SVGAGI. The CDR3 loop reads CASSYTTGDNSPLHF. CDR3 coding DNA: TGTGCCAGCAGTTACACGACAGGGGATAATTCACCCCTCCACTTT.

V gene TRBV10-2 combines with J gene TRBJ1-5; TRBD1 might be the D (5 bases). Germline CDR1 reads WSHSY; CDR2 reads SAAADI. The CDR3 consists of 14 residues. V was cut by 3 bases and J by 4 bases, with 10 bases left in between. CDR3 protein: CASSEAGRNQPQHF. CDR3 sequence (DNA): TGCGCCAGCAGTGAAGCAGGGCGGAATCAGCCCCAGCATTTT.

The gene calls are TRBV7-2 and TRBJ2-1, with 15 bases aligning to TRBD2. Germline CDR1 reads SGHTA; CDR2 reads FQGNSA. This CDR3 spans 16 amino acids. The ends lost 6 bases at V and 8 bases at J; junction bases unmatched: 8. For the CDR3, the DNA is TGTGCCAGCAGGTCCGGGACTAGCGGGGGGTTCTATGAGCAGTTCTTC. Translated, it gives CASRSGTSGGFYEQFF.

The DNA for the CDR3 is TGTGCCAGCAGCCGAAGGGACAGGGGGGACACTGAAGCTTTCTTT. This gives the protein CASSRRDRGDTEAFF. This rearrangement joins TRBV6-1 to TRBJ1-1, with 11 bases identical to TRBD1. The trim removed 6 bases at V and 3 bases at J, leaving 6 bases unmatched. The CDR3 consists of 15 residues. Germline CDR1 is MNHNS and CDR2 is SASEGT.

The genes are TRBV4-2 and TRBJ2-1; 13 positions match TRBD2. The CDR3 loop spans 15 amino acids. Germline assignment: CDR1 LGHNA and CDR2 YNFKEQ. The junction had 5 bases not matched to a gene; V was cut back by 5 bases and J by 7 bases. The CDR3, as DNA: TGTGCCAGCAGCTCACTAGCGGGGGGGCTAAATGAGCAGTTCTTC. Amino acids: CASSSLAGGLNEQFF.

V gene TRBV7-9 combines with J gene TRBJ1-1; D is uncertain. The CDR3 consists of 14 residues. Trimming removed 5 bases at V and 6 bases at J, with 16 bases between. Germline-derived CDR1 and CDR2 are SEHNR and FQNEAQ (reference sequence). The CDR3 coding sequence is TGTGCCAGCAGCCCTCGGGATTTGGCCTCTGAAGCTTTCTTT. This gives the protein CASSPRDLASEAFF. The full variable domain, rest sourced from reference TRBV7-9 and TRBJ1-1, is DTGVSQNPRHKITKRGQNVTFRCDPISEHNRLYWYRQTLGQGPEFLTYFQNEAQLEKSRLLSDRFSAERPKGSFSTLEIQRTEQGDSAMYLCASSPRDLASEAFFGQGTRLTVV.

The CDR3 DNA reads TGTGCCAGTAGTACGCCACGGGGTCCTGGCTACACCTTC. This encodes CASSTPRGPGYTF. The gene calls are TRBV19 and TRBJ1-2; D is uncertain. Germline assignment: CDR1 LNHDA and CDR2 SQIVND (reference sequence). The CDR3 sequence is 13 residues long. Trimming shortened V by 4 bases and J by 7 bases, and 13 bases separated the two germline ends.

This clone occurred once. The gene calls are TRBV13 and TRBJ1-1; D gene uncertain. The germline V and J ends were trimmed by 6 bases and 4 bases, with 15 bases remaining between them. Germline-derived CDR1 and CDR2 are PRHDT and FYEKMQ (reference sequence). The CDR3 has 14 residues. The CDR3 coding sequence is TGTGCCAGCAGTATTGACCGGGAGCGCACTGAAGCTTTCTTT. Its translation is CASSIDRERTEAFF.